This T cell receptor beta chain was observed in a study of T cell changes during pregnancy in multiple sclerosis (dated by TCRdb to about 2019). For the study in its entirety: The study looked at changes in the T cell repertoire across pregnancy in women with multiple sclerosis.

Regarding this clone: What antigen it recognizes has not been identified. No base quality information exists; no much larger clone differs at one position.

CDR1 and CDR2 are drawn from the germline V gene: MNHEY, SVGAGI. The CDR3 goes from the cysteine to the phenylalanine over 14 residues. Only the CDR3 DNA stays, 42 bases, in frame from base 1. Trimming removed 4 bases from V and 6 bases from J, leaving 15 bases between the germline ends. The library was prepared using the immunoSEQ multiplex PCR assay. TCRdb mirrors the immuneACCESS table, restricted to in-frame sequences. Some clones are absent from its copies; in checked studies, under half trace to an unresolved V gene, and the reason for the others is unknown. The sample profile shows about 68,000 clones; about 90% of them were found once. Roughly 0.87% of the sample lies in the top ten.

The chain links TRBV6-5 with TRBJ1-2; no D gene can be assigned with confidence. The input for sequencing was peripheral blood, taken in the second trimester of pregnancy. This TCR was recovered from a female donor with multiple sclerosis, enrolled in a pregnancy study. At the DNA level, the sequence is TGTGCCAGCAGTTGGTTACTAGGCCGGGATGGCTACACCTTC. Its amino acids are CASSWLLGRDGYTF.